Below are 23 T cell receptor beta chains sequenced from a single sample in a study of patients and donors after allogeneic stem cell transplantation. From the RT-PCR reads, TCRdb called clonotypes with MiXCR, one entry per CDR3 protein. The sample consists of about 150,000 distinct CDR3 sequences, 30% to 45% of them appearing once. Sequencing was performed on blood, either unsorted or a sorted T cell fraction (not recorded which). The receptors stem from a human donor who was either an allogeneic HSCT recipient or a stem cell or donor lymphocyte infusion donor (not recorded which). It is not recorded whose cells these are; they may come from a transplant donor.

The chain combines TRBV9 with TRBJ1-2, with 7 bases lining up with TRBD1. This CDR3 is 14 amino acids long. V dropped 3 bases and J dropped 6; count of bases not matched to a gene: 8. The germline V gene has CDR1 SGDLS and CDR2 YYNGEE. The CDR3 DNA reads as TGTGCCAGCAGCGCCCCAGGGGGTGCCAATGGCTACACCTTC. Its translation is CASSAPGGANGYTF.

The CDR3 region has the DNA TGTGCCGCGGTGGCAGGGGGCGATGGCTACACCTTC. Its translation: CAAVAGGDGYTF. V and J are TRBV12-3 or TRBV12-4 and TRBJ1-2; 8 nucleotides agree with TRBD1. V lost 11 bases to trimming and J lost 6 bases; unmatched junction nucleotides: 8. The CDR3 runs to 12 residues.

The chain has TRBV20-1 and TRBJ2-7; 10 positions agree with TRBD1. The CDR3 totals 13 residues. Germline CDR1 reads DFQATT; CDR2 reads SNEGSKA (reference sequence). The junction had 3 bases not matched to a gene; V was cut back by 3 bases and J by 4 bases. The CDR3 here is CSASDRGRYEQYF. CDR3 sequence (DNA): TGCAGTGCTAGTGACAGGGGGCGATACGAGCAGTACTTC.

V is TRBV27 and J is TRBJ1-1; D is perhaps TRBD1 (5 bases). Trimming shortened V by 5 bases and J by 2 bases, and 12 bases separated the two germline ends. Germline assignment: CDR1 MNHEY and CDR2 SMNVEV (reference sequence). The CDR3 totals 14 residues. CDR3: CASSQGGVNTEAFF. DNA of the CDR3: TGTGCCAGCAGTCAGGGAGGGGTCAACACTGAAGCTTTCTTT.

This rearrangement joins TRBV11-2 to TRBJ1-1, with 8 bases lining up with TRBD1. J gave up 4 bases and V 1 base, and 5 bases lay outside the gene matches. The CDR3 totals 15 residues. In germline, CDR1 is SGHAT, CDR2 FQNNGV. The DNA of the CDR3 is TGTGCCAGCAGCTTAGGTGCCCAGGGGGCCACTGAAGCTTTCTTT. It yields the protein CASSLGAQGATEAFF.

The rearrangement links TRBV6-5 to TRBJ1-5, with TRBD1 matching over 10 bases. The ends lost 6 bases at V and 6 bases at J; junction bases unmatched: 8. Germline values: CDR1 MNHEY, CDR2 SVGAGI. CDR3 size: 15 residues. The CDR3 DNA reads TGTGCCAGCAGCTTCCGGACAGGGGGAGGTCAGCCCCAGCATTTT. This sequence encodes CASSFRTGGGQPQHF.

This clonotype has just a few counts. This chain connects TRBV9 to TRBJ1-3, with a possible D match to TRBD1 (6 bases). Germline-derived CDR1 and CDR2 are SGDLS and YYNGEE. V was trimmed by 6 bases and J by 4 bases, leaving 11 bases between them. This CDR3 comprises 13 residues. The CDR3 coding sequence is TGTGCCAGCACAGGGGACGGCGGAAACACCATATATTTT. It is translated as CASTGDGGNTIYF.

The chain joins TRBV28 to TRBJ1-3; TRBD1 matches 10 bases. This CDR3 has 17 residues. Per germline, CDR1 MDHEN and CDR2 SYDVKM. V trimming: 4 bases; J trimming: 2 bases; junction bases outside the gene matches: 8. The chain's CDR3 is CASSSLSGTGAGNTIYF. Written as DNA, the CDR3 is TGTGCCAGCAGTTCCCTCTCCGGGACAGGGGCTGGAAACACCATATATTTT.

The chain recombines TRBV4-1 with TRBJ2-3, with D unclear. V gave up 0 bases and J gave up 2 bases, with 9 bases separating them. Germline V gene sequence: CDR1 MGHRA, CDR2 YSYEKL. This CDR3 is 15 amino acids long. Here the CDR3 reads CASSQEKANTDTQYF. CDR3 DNA: TGCGCCAGCAGCCAAGAAAAGGCTAACACAGATACGCAGTATTTT.

This clonotype was detected only a few times. This chain connects TRBV7-3 to TRBJ1-2, with D perhaps TRBD1 (6 bases). Trimming stripped 4 bases from V and 8 bases from J, with 11 bases between. The CDR3 sequence is 12 residues long. In germline, CDR1 is SGHTA, CDR2 FQGTGA. In nucleotides, the CDR3 is TGTGCCAGCAGCTCGGACAGAAGAGGCTACACCTTC. Protein product: CASSSDRRGYTF.

J is TRBJ1-1 and V is TRBV7-9, with TRBD1 matching 7 bases. CDR3 length: 16 amino acids. Germline V gene data show CDR1 as SEHNR and CDR2 as FQNEAQ (reference sequence). Unmatched junction bases numbered 16, after V lost 5 bases and J lost 7 bases. CDR3 sequence (DNA): TGTGCCAGCAGCATCGCAGAAACAGGGGCCGCGCTTGAAGCTTTCTTT. This sequence encodes CASSIAETGAALEAFF.

V is TRBV5-1 and J is TRBJ2-7; D is ambiguous. This CDR3 contains 13 residues. The V gene lost 0 bases and the J gene lost 5 bases, with 9 bases spanning the gap. Germline values: CDR1 SGHRS, CDR2 YFSETQ. CDR3 bases: TGCGCCAGCAGCTTGGAGTCTGAAAACGAGCAGTACTTC. It specifies CASSLESENEQYF.

This clonotype turned up a few times. The rearrangement joins TRBV12-3 or TRBV12-4 to TRBJ1-3; D unresolved. Trimming removed 3 bases from V and 0 bases from J, with 9 bases in between. The CDR3 contains 15 residues. Here the CDR3 reads CASSLDGSSGNTIYF. In DNA, the CDR3 is TGTGCCAGCAGTTTGGACGGGAGCTCTGGAAACACCATATATTTT.

The sample holds many counts of this clonotype. This chain uses TRBV12-3 or TRBV12-4 with TRBJ2-3; D may be TRBD2 (5 bases). V lost 7 bases and J 2 bases, leaving 16 bases between the germline ends. The CDR3 runs to 15 residues. The CDR3 loop is CASTHEGRPTDTQYF. The CDR3 DNA is TGTGCCAGCACTCATGAGGGCAGGCCCACAGATACGCAGTATTTT.

This clonotype was detected a few times. The rearrangement uses TRBV12-3 or TRBV12-4 and TRBJ1-2; TRBD1 is a possible D gene (5 bases). The CDR3 spans 14 residues. Trimming took off 7 bases at V and 4 bases at J, with 16 bases between the two ends. This chain's CDR3 is CASIPLGQVYGYTF. The DNA for the CDR3 is TGTGCCAGCATTCCCTTGGGGCAGGTCTATGGCTACACCTTC.

Only a few counts were recorded for this clonotype. V usage is TRBV11-2 and J usage is TRBJ1-1, with D possibly matching TRBD1 (6 bases). From germline, CDR1 is SGHAT and CDR2 FQNNGV. The CDR3 is made up of 16 amino acids. Deletions cut 3 bases from V and 1 base from J, with 15 bases between. The CDR3 region has the DNA TGTGCCAGCAGCTTGGAGGAGGTGACAGGGAACACTGAAGCTTTCTTT. This codes for CASSLEEVTGNTEAFF.

There are a few counts of this clonotype. The J gene is TRBJ1-1, the V gene TRBV30; D remains ambiguous. Trimming removed 4 bases at V and 3 bases at J, with 9 bases between. The CDR3 consists of 12 residues. Germline CDR1 is GTSNPN and CDR2 is SVGIG (reference sequence). DNA of the CDR3: TGTGCCTGGATTCCCGCGCACACTGAAGCTTTCTTT. This translates into CAWIPAHTEAFF.

This chain uses TRBV6-2 or TRBV6-3 with TRBJ1-2, with D possibly TRBD1 on 5 matching bases. Looked up from germline, CDR1 is MNHEY and CDR2 is SVGEGT. The CDR3 sequence is 16 residues long. Trimming shortened V by 6 bases and J by 6 bases, and 23 bases separated the two germline ends. The CDR3: CASSPIPGPLPHGYTF. As DNA, the CDR3 is TGTGCCAGCAGCCCGATACCGGGACCGCTACCTCATGGCTACACCTTC.

Concerning this clonotype: Sequence at one end of the junction differs from germline and may be a read error. The rearrangement links TRBV6-2 or TRBV6-3 to TRBJ2-7; 9 positions match TRBD1. The CDR3 spans 14 residues. The germline V gene has CDR1 MNHEY and CDR2 SVGEGT. This CDR3 is CASSHSTGGNEQYF. The DNA of the CDR3 is TGTGCCAGCAGTCACTCGACAGGGGGTAACGAGCAGTACTTC.

This chain links TRBV12-3 or TRBV12-4 with TRBJ2-1; TRBD2 matches 10 bases. The CDR3 spans 15 residues. The ends lost 5 bases at V and 2 bases at J; junction bases unmatched: 3. The DNA for the CDR3 is TGTGCCAGCAGTCAAAGCGGGGGGGCCTACAATGAGCAGTTCTTC. It specifies CASSQSGGAYNEQFF.

This clonotype was seen a handful of times. The genes are TRBV12-3 or TRBV12-4 and TRBJ1-3; D perhaps matches TRBD1 (5 bases). The CDR3 spans 14 residues. With 3 bases removed from V and 4 bases from J, the gap between germline ends came to 10 bases. CDR3 coding DNA: TGTGCCAGCAGTTTCAGGACACTCGGAAACACCATATATTTT. It encodes CASSFRTLGNTIYF.

The V and J genes are TRBV9 and TRBJ2-2, with D perhaps given as TRBD1 or TRBD2 (5 bases each). Germline assignment: CDR1 SGDLS and CDR2 YYNGEE. Trimming removed 0 bases from V and 6 bases from J, with 18 bases in between. The CDR3 extends over 17 amino acids. CDR3 protein: CASSVDPGTVGPGELFF. CDR3 DNA: TGTGCCAGCAGCGTAGACCCCGGGACGGTTGGACCCGGGGAGCTGTTTTTT.

This chain joins TRBV5-1 and TRBJ1-4; D not resolved. Germline CDR1 and CDR2: SGHRS and YFSETQ. V was cut by 4 bases and J by 3 bases, with 16 bases left in between. The CDR3 contains 16 residues. For the CDR3, the DNA is TGCGCCAGCAGCCCGACGGGATGGGCGGCTAATGAAAAACTGTTTTTT. It specifies CASSPTGWAANEKLFF.